These 27 T cell receptor beta chains came from one sample sequenced in a study of blood T cell repertoires in COVID-19. Clones were sequenced by immunoSEQ multiplex PCR, and TCRdb holds only the in-frame ones, with some missing. Here the sample spans about 310,000 clones, 90% being singletons. The material sequenced was peripheral blood. These TCRs come from a woman aged 40 to 55 with COVID-19, enrolled during active disease.

This sequence joins TRBV5-1 and TRBJ1-1; perhaps TRBD1 as D (6 bases). Germline loops: CDR1 SGHRS, CDR2 YFSETQ. The V end lost 4 bases, the J end lost 1 base, and 14 bases lay between the germline ends. This CDR3 spans 15 amino acids. CDR3 DNA sequence: TGCGCCAGCAGCCTCCCCGGACAGCCGAACACTGAAGCTTTCTTT. This codes for CASSLPGQPNTEAFF. The full variable domain, in which reference TRBV5-1 and TRBJ1-1 provide the parts outside the CDR3, is KAGVTQTPRYLIKTRGQQVTLSCSPISGHRSVSWYQQTPGQGLQFLFEYFSETQRNKGNFPGRFSGRQFSNSRSEMNVSTLELGDSALYLCASSLPGQPNTEAFFGQGTRLTVV.

The chain couples TRBV13 to TRBJ2-2; 11 nucleotides line up with TRBD2. Trimming removed 5 bases from V and 4 bases from J; junction bases left unmatched: 6. The CDR3 extends over 16 amino acids. Germline V gene sequence: CDR1 PRHDT, CDR2 FYEKMQ (reference sequence). CDR3 sequence (DNA): TGTGCCAGCAGCCAACTAGCGGGAGCTATCACCGGGGAGCTGTTTTTT. Amino acids: CASSQLAGAITGELFF. Looking up the rest from reference TRBV13 and TRBJ2-2 gives the full variable domain: AAGVIQSPRHLIKEKRETATLKCYPIPRHDTVYWYQQGPGQDPQFLISFYEKMQSDKGSIPDRFSAQQFSDYHSELNMSSLELGDSALYFCASSQLAGAITGELFFGEGSRLTVL.

The V call is TRBV9, the J call TRBJ2-5; 9 nucleotides agree with TRBD1. Germline CDR1 SGDLS, CDR2 YYNGEE. The ends lost 4 bases at V and 5 bases at J; junction bases unmatched: 6. The CDR3 contains 14 residues. The CDR3 region is CASSPGQGSETQYF. The CDR3 region has the DNA TGTGCCAGCAGCCCCGGACAGGGGTCGGAGACCCAGTACTTC.

This clone was picked up one time. This chain uses TRBV5-1 with TRBJ1-2; perhaps TRBD1 as D (6 bases). Germline V gene data show CDR1 as SGHRS and CDR2 as YFSETQ. The CDR3 has 14 amino acids. V lost 0 bases and J 2 bases, leaving 8 bases between the germline ends. The CDR3 loop reads CASSLDQGNYGYTF. The CDR3 DNA is TGCGCCAGCAGCTTGGATCAGGGGAACTATGGCTACACCTTC.

The chain recombines TRBV7-8 with TRBJ1-3; D call uncertain. Trimming cost V 1 base and J 0 bases, with 10 bases left between them. The length of the CDR3 is 16 residues. The germline gives CDR1 SGHVS, CDR2 FQNEAQ. CDR3 sequence (DNA): TGTGCCAGCAGCTTAGGGGCAGGCTTCTCTGGAAACACCATATATTTT. Its protein is CASSLGAGFSGNTIYF.

V usage is TRBV10-3 and J usage is TRBJ2-2; possible D gene TRBD2, 7 bases. V lost 8 bases and J lost 1, with 14 bases in between. The germline V gene encodes CDR1 ENHRY and CDR2 SYGVKD. The CDR3 runs 15 residues. The CDR3 loop is CAIRGDIGNTGELFF. In DNA form, the CDR3 reads TGTGCCATCCGGGGGGACATCGGGAACACCGGGGAGCTGTTTTTT.

The chain carries TRBV19 and TRBJ2-2; D may be TRBD1 (5 bases). The CDR3 extends over 15 amino acids. Trimming pared 3 bases from V and 6 bases from J, leaving 14 bases between. Germline V gene lookup returns CDR1 LNHDA and CDR2 SQIVND (reference sequence). The CDR3 reads CASSIPTGSAGELFF. As DNA, the CDR3 is TGTGCCAGTAGTATCCCAACAGGTTCAGCCGGGGAGCTGTTTTTT.

This rearrangement joins TRBV18 to TRBJ1-1, with D unresolved. Germline CDR1 is KGHSH and CDR2 is LQKENI. The CDR3 has 12 amino acids. Trimming pared 8 bases from V and 6 bases from J, leaving 13 bases between. Written as DNA, the CDR3 is TGTGCCAGCGAAGGCCGGACTGCTGAAGCTTTCTTT. This codes for CASEGRTAEAFF.

V gene TRBV27 combines with J gene TRBJ2-3, with 13 bases that match TRBD2. V dropped 6 bases and J dropped 4; count of bases not matched to a gene: 10. This CDR3 has 17 residues. Germline loops: CDR1 MNHEY, CDR2 SMNVEV (reference sequence). The CDR3 nucleotides are TGTGCCAGCAGGAAAACCGGACTAGCGGGAGCCGCAGATACGCAGTATTTT. Residues: CASRKTGLAGAADTQYF.

This clone was counted only a few times. The V and J genes are TRBV5-1 and TRBJ1-1; 11 bases align to TRBD1. Germline-derived CDR1 and CDR2 are SGHRS and YFSETQ. The length of the CDR3 is 16 residues. V lost 6 bases, J lost 1 base, and 8 bases stayed unmatched. The CDR3 DNA follows: TGCGCCAGCACACCTTCAGGACAGGGGGCGAACACTGAAGCTTTCTTT. Its translation is CASTPSGQGANTEAFF.

This chain joins TRBV28 and TRBJ2-7; 7 positions match TRBD1. Germline loops: CDR1 MDHEN, CDR2 SYDVKM. After removal of 2 bases from V and 5 bases from J, the junction contained 6 bases not matched to a gene. The CDR3 has 14 amino acids. CDR3 DNA: TGTGCCAGCAGTTTACGCAGGGGGTTAGACGAGCAGTACTTC. Its translation is CASSLRRGLDEQYF.

The chain combines TRBV20-1 with TRBJ2-1, with 7 positions matching TRBD2. The germline CDR1 and CDR2 sequences are DFQATT and SNEGSKA (reference sequence). CDR3 size: 11 residues. V shed 6 bases, J shed 6 bases, and the junction held 2 bases outside the gene matches. The CDR3 sequence: CSAGLVNEQFF. DNA for the CDR3: TGCAGTGCCGGACTAGTCAATGAGCAGTTCTTC.

The rearrangement uses TRBV28 and TRBJ2-1, with 8 nucleotides matching TRBD2. Germline CDR1 is MDHEN and CDR2 is SYDVKM. The V segment lost 6 bases and the J segment 2 bases; nucleotides outside the gene matches: 3. CDR3 length equals 14 residues. The CDR3 DNA follows: TGTGCCAGCAGGGAGGGACTAGCCTACAATGAGCAGTTCTTC. It codes for CASREGLAYNEQFF.

This chain links TRBV29-1 with TRBJ1-1; maybe TRBD1 (6 bases). This CDR3 has 16 amino acids. The germline V and J ends were trimmed by 7 bases and 5 bases, with 26 bases remaining between them. The V gene's germline CDR1 is SQVTM and CDR2 ANQGSEA. The CDR3 protein is CSARRQQGHEGTEAFF. The CDR3 region has the DNA TGCAGCGCCCGAAGGCAACAGGGCCACGAGGGGACTGAAGCTTTCTTT. The full variable domain, its missing parts supplied by reference TRBV29-1 and TRBJ1-1, is SAVISQKPSRDICQRGTSLTIQCQVDSQVTMMFWYRQQPGQSLTLIATANQGSEATYESGFVIDKFPISRPNLTFSTLTVSNMSPEDSSIYLCSARRQQGHEGTEAFFGQGTRLTVV.

The chain couples TRBV5-4 to TRBJ2-6; 7 nucleotides agree with TRBD1. CDR1 SGHNT and CDR2 YYREEE come from the germline V gene (reference sequence). V dropped 0 bases and J dropped 1; count of bases not matched to a gene: 10. The length of the CDR3 is 19 residues. The CDR3 nucleotides are TGTGCCAGCAGCTTGGGCCCAGGGGACAGCCGATCTGGGGCCAACGTCCTGACTTTC. It translates to CASSLGPGDSRSGANVLTF. Full variable domain (outside the CDR3, taken from reference TRBV5-4 and TRBJ2-6): ETGVTQSPTHLIKTRGQQVTLRCSSQSGHNTVSWYQQALGQGPQFIFQYYREEENGRGNFPPRFSGLQFPNYSSELNVNALELDDSALYLCASSLGPGDSRSGANVLTFGAGSRLTVL.

This chain uses TRBV28 with TRBJ2-5, with TRBD2 as a possible D gene (6 bases). V was clipped by 3 bases and J by 2 bases, with 16 bases between them. This CDR3 region has 16 residues. CDR1 and CDR2 from the germline V gene are MDHEN and SYDVKM. The CDR3 nucleotides are TGTGCCAGCAGTTTCAGAATCGGGAGTGGTCAAGAGACCCAGTACTTC. Translation: CASSFRIGSGQETQYF.

The chain joins TRBV7-3 to TRBJ2-2; 8 bases align to TRBD2. The CDR3 has 16 amino acids. V lost 3 bases to trimming and J lost 6 bases; unmatched junction nucleotides: 9. From germline, CDR1 is SGHTA and CDR2 FQGTGA. The CDR3 region is CASSFSGGPGPGELFF. In DNA, the CDR3 is TGTGCCAGCAGCTTCAGCGGGGGCCCCGGACCCGGGGAGCTGTTTTTT.

This clone has only one observation. The chain carries TRBV30 and TRBJ2-5; 7 positions agree with TRBD2. Germline V CDR1 and CDR2: GTSNPN, SVGIG (reference sequence). Trimming cost V 2 bases and J 4 bases; bases outside gene matches: 4. The CDR3 loop spans 13 amino acids. CDR3 sequence: CAWSLRERETQYF. In DNA, the CDR3 is TGTGCCTGGAGTCTGCGGGAGAGAGAGACCCAGTACTTC.

A few counts support this clone. This chain joins TRBV27 and TRBJ2-5; 10 positions agree with TRBD2. J gave up 4 bases and V 8 bases, and 13 bases lay outside the gene matches. The CDR3 contains 16 residues. Germline lookup yields CDR1 MNHEY and CDR2 SMNVEV (reference sequence). CDR3 loop: CASGHIAGGLGETQYF. DNA for the CDR3: TGTGCCAGCGGCCACATAGCGGGAGGTCTGGGAGAGACCCAGTACTTC.

The chain employs TRBV7-9 and TRBJ2-7, with 9 positions matching TRBD1. Germline loops: CDR1 SEHNR, CDR2 FQNEAQ (reference sequence). The CDR3 totals 16 residues. J was trimmed by 0 bases and V by 2 bases; bases with no gene match: 5. The CDR3 coding sequence is TGTGCCAGCAGCTTAACGGGGGGACAGGGCTCCTACGAGCAGTACTTC. Protein product: CASSLTGGQGSYEQYF.

This rearrangement joins TRBV12-5 to TRBJ1-2; D gene uncertain. Between the trimmed V and J ends, which lost 0 bases and 2 bases, there was a span of 13 bases. This CDR3 has 16 amino acids. Germline V gives CDR1 LGHNT, CDR2 FRNRAP. DNA of the CDR3: TGTGCTAGTGGTTTGGTACCGGGAGGGTTGAACTATGGCTACACCTTC. Protein: CASGLVPGGLNYGYTF.

This chain uses TRBV5-1 with TRBJ2-1; 7 nucleotides agree with TRBD2. V dropped 4 bases and J dropped 8; count of bases not matched to a gene: 9. This CDR3 region has 14 residues. CDR1 SGHRS and CDR2 YFSETQ come from the germline V gene. For the CDR3, the DNA is TGCGCCAGCAGCCCTTGGACTAGTCTCGATGAGCAGTTCTTC. Translating it yields CASSPWTSLDEQFF.

The gene calls are TRBV28 and TRBJ1-1, with 7 nucleotides matching TRBD1. The germline gives CDR1 MDHEN, CDR2 SYDVKM. The CDR3 loop spans 13 amino acids. The junction had 5 bases not matched to a gene; V was cut back by 5 bases and J by 5 bases. This chain's CDR3 is CASSRQGRTEAFF. CDR3 DNA: TGTGCCAGCAGTCGACAGGGTCGAACTGAAGCTTTCTTT.

The V and J genes are TRBV10-3 and TRBJ2-7, with a tentative D call TRBD2 (6 bases). Germline CDR1 ENHRY, CDR2 SYGVKD. V was pared by 6 bases and J by 0 bases, with 12 bases between. The CDR3 is made up of 14 amino acids. The CDR3 loop reads CAIRAGGDSYEQYF. The CDR3 DNA reads TGTGCCATCAGAGCGGGTGGGGACTCCTACGAGCAGTACTTC.

CDR3 sequence reads: CASSILRGQPQHF. CDR3 in DNA: TGTGCCAGCAGCATCTTAAGGGGTCAGCCCCAGCATTTT. The V gene is TRBV12-3 or TRBV12-4, the J gene TRBJ1-5; a possible D gene is TRBD1 (5 bases). V gave up 6 bases and J gave up 6 bases, with 12 bases separating them. There are 13 residues in the CDR3.

V usage is TRBV28 and J usage is TRBJ2-5, with D possibly TRBD1 on 7 matching bases. The CDR3 has 16 amino acids. CDR1 MDHEN and CDR2 SYDVKM come from the germline V gene. V was pared by 5 bases and J by 4 bases, with 20 bases between. The CDR3 DNA follows: TGTGCCAGCAGTCCATTTAGGGGGCGCGGGGTAGAGACCCAGTACTTC. This gives the protein CASSPFRGRGVETQYF.

The chain uses TRBV19 and TRBJ1-1, with TRBD1 matching over 7 bases. Germline CDR1 reads LNHDA; CDR2 reads SQIVND (reference sequence). Losses at the gene ends were 5 bases for V and 1 base for J; bases not matched to a gene: 4. The CDR3 consists of 14 residues. The CDR3 protein is CASSPWDRNTEAFF. In DNA form, the CDR3 reads TGTGCCAGTAGTCCTTGGGACAGGAACACTGAAGCTTTCTTT.